This record concerns one TCR beta chain sequence. No antigen is known for it. There are no base qualities to consult, and no much larger clone falls within one base. Whole blood was collected in K2EDTA tubes by collaborating institutions according to the institutions' own protocols. Collaborator samples were shipped for TCRbeta analysis as frozen whole blood, isolated PBMCs, or DNA extracted from either sample type. The data were obtained in a study of blood T cell repertoires in COVID-19 (dated by TCRdb to 2018 to 2021). Regarding the complete study: Samples from collaborators originated in the United States, Italy and Spain and spanned both the acute and convalescent phases of COVID-19. Where available, HLA class I and class II types were obtained from metadata supplied by the sample provider rather than from assay-based typing. A de-identified subject ID, COVID-19 status, age in years and sex were almost always included in the sample metadata. Samples were obtained from the ongoing ImmuneRACE study (first 160 participants) and from some 1,300 subjects provided by 6 global collaborators. The material from the prospective study consisted of cDNA or gDNA derived from T cells, B-cell-depleted T cells, or PBMCs. The dataset comprised deeply sampled blood TCRbeta repertoires from subjects exposed to, actively infected with, or recovered from COVID-19. The repertoires were released in a freely available public database intended as a resource for research on the immune response to SARS-CoV-2. Results the study describes overall, beyond this receptor: Clinical and demographic metadata were provided uncurated, with the amount varying by source and participant.

V is cut by 4 bases and J by 0 bases, and the space between the germline ends is 13 bases. Measured from the cysteine to the phenylalanine, the CDR3 is 16 residues long. Only CDR3 DNA is held: 48 bases, read in frame from base 1. CDR1 and CDR2, looked up from the germline V gene (reference sequence), are MNHEY and SMNVEV. TCRbeta CDR3 regions were amplified from genomic DNA by means of the immunoSEQ Assay, a bias-controlled multiplex PCR. The study's own analysis went as follows. The number of nucleated cells in each sample was estimated by amplification of reference gene primers within the assay. Sequence reads were collapsed and filtered to measure the absolute abundance of every unique TCRbeta CDR3 rearrangement. For each sample, productive Simpson clonality was calculated as the square root of Simpson's diversity index over productive rearrangements. TCRdb took this table from immuneACCESS and kept in-frame rearrangements with V and J called. Such tables lack part of the clones; where checked against another copy, unresolved V genes explain under half of the gap, and the rest is unexplained. The DNA was the basis for D and trimming; V, J and clone size are from that table. The sample includes about 230,000 clones, with 80% to 90% observed a single time. The ten largest clones capture roughly 20% of the sample.

The specimen was peripheral blood. This TCR was recovered from a woman of 80 years or more with active or convalescent COVID-19. The chain employs TRBV27 and TRBJ2-1, with an unclear D gene assignment. The nucleotides read TGTGCCAGCAGTTGGAGCAGACTTAGCTCCTACAATGAGCAGTTCTTC. It specifies CASSWSRLSSYNEQFF.